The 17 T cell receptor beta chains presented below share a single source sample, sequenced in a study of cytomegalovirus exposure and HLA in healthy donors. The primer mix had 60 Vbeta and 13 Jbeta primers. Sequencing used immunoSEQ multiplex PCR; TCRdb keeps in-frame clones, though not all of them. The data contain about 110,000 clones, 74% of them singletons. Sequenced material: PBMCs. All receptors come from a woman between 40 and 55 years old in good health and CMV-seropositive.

The CDR3 spells CASSWGQGTATNEKLFF. The CDR3 DNA sequence: TGTGCCAGCAGCTGGGGACAGGGGACAGCAACTAATGAAAAACTGTTTTTT. V and J are TRBV7-8 and TRBJ1-4, with 10 bases identical to TRBD1. CDR3 size: 17 residues. Germline values: CDR1 SGHVS, CDR2 FQNEAQ. V trimming: 4 bases; J trimming: 0 bases; junction bases outside the gene matches: 5.

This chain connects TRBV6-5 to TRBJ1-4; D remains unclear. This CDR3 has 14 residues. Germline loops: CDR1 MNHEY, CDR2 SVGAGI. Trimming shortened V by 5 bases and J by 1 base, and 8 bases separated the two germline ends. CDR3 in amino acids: CASSGSVTNEKLFF. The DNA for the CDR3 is TGTGCCAGCAGTGGCAGCGTAACTAATGAAAAACTGTTTTTT.

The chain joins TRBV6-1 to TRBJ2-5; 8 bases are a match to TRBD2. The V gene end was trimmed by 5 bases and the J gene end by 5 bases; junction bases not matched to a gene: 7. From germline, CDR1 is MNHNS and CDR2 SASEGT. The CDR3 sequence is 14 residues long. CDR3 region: CASSRGGRRETQYF. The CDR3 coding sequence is TGTGCCAGCAGTCGGGGGGGCCGGCGTGAGACCCAGTACTTC.

The CDR3 DNA is TGTGCAAGCCAAACCGGGCGGGGACTCAGCTCCTACAATGAGCAGTTCTTC. Encoded protein: CASQTGRGLSSYNEQFF. V and J are TRBV12-2 and TRBJ2-1; the tabulated D call, TRBD2, remains unverified against the DNA. TRBV12-2 has pseudogene status. This CDR3 comprises 17 residues.

In DNA, the CDR3 is TGTGCCAGCAGTGGGGGAGTGGCTCAGCCCCAGCATTTT. It encodes CASSGGVAQPQHF. V usage is TRBV25-1 and J usage is TRBJ1-5; D remains ambiguous. Trimming took 4 bases from V and 6 from J, leaving 10 bases between them. Looked up from germline, CDR1 is MGHDK and CDR2 is SYGVNS. The CDR3 runs 13 residues.

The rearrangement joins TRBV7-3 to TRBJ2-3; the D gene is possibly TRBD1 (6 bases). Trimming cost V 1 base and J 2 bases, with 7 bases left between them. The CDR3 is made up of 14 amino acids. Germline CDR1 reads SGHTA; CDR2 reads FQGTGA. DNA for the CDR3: TGTGCCAGCAGCTTAAACAGGGTCACAGATACGCAGTATTTT. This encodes CASSLNRVTDTQYF.

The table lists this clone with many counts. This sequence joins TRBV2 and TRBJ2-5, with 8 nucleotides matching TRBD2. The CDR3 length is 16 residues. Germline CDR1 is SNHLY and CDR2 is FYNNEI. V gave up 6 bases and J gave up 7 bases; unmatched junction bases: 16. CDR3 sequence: CASRQTAGAGDGTQYF. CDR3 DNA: TGTGCCAGCAGACAAACAGCGGGGGCCGGAGATGGGACCCAGTACTTC.

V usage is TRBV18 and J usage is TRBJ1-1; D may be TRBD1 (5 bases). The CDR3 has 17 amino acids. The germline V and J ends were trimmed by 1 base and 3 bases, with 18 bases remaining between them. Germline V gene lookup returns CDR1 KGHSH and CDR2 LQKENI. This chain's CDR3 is CASSPLLGSGYDTEAFF. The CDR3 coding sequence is TGTGCCAGCTCACCACTGTTAGGATCAGGGTATGACACTGAAGCTTTCTTT. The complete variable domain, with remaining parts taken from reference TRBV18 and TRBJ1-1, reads NAGVMQNPRHLVRRRGQEARLRCSPMKGHSHVYWYRQLPEEGLKFMVYLQKENIIDESGMPKERFSAEFPKEGPSILRIQQVVRGDSAAYFCASSPLLGSGYDTEAFFGQGTRLTVV.

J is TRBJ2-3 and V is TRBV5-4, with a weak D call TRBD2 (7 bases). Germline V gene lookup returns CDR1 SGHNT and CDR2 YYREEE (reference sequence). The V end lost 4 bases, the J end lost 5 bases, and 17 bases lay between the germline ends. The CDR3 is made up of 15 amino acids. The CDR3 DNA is TGTGCCAGCAGCCGAGTGGGGGGGGCGGGAGATACGCAGTATTTT. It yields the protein CASSRVGGAGDTQYF. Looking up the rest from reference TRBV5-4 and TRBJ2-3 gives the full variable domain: ETGVTQSPTHLIKTRGQQVTLRCSSQSGHNTVSWYQQALGQGPQFIFQYYREEENGRGNFPPRFSGLQFPNYSSELNVNALELDDSALYLCASSRVGGAGDTQYFGPGTRLTVL.

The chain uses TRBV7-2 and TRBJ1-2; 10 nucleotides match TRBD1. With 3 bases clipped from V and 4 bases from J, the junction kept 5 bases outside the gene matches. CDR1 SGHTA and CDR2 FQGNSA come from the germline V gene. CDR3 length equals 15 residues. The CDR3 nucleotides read TGTGCCAGCAGCTTTGACAGGGGGCAGAGCTATGGCTACACCTTC. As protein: CASSFDRGQSYGYTF.

CDR3 bases: TGCAGCGTTGACCCGAGTGGCAATGAGCAGTTCTTC. This gives the protein CSVDPSGNEQFF. The chain uses TRBV29-1 and TRBJ2-1; D gene uncertain. CDR1 and CDR2 from the germline V gene are SQVTM and ANQGSEA. The CDR3 is made up of 12 amino acids. With 3 bases removed from V and 6 bases from J, the gap between germline ends came to 9 bases.

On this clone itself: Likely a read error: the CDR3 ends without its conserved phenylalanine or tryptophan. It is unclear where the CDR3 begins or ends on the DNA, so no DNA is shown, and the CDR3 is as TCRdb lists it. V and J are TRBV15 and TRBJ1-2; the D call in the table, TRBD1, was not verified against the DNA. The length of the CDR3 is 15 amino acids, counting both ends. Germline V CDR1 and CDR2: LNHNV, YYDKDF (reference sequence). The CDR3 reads CATSREAGTGRQAWY.

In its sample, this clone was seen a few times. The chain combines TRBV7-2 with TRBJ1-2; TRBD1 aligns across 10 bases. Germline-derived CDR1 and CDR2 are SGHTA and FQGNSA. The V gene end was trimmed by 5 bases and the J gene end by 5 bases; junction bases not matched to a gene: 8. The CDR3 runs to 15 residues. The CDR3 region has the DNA TGTGCCAGCAGCCGTGACAGGGGGCGCGGGTATGGCTACACCTTC. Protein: CASSRDRGRGYGYTF.

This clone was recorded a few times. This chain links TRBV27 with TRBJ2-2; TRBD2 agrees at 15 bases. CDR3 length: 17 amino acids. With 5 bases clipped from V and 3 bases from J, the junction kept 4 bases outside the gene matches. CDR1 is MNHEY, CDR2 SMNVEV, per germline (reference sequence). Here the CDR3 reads CASSGLAGGPHTGELFF. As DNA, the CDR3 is TGTGCCAGCAGTGGACTAGCGGGGGGGCCTCACACCGGGGAGCTGTTTTTT.

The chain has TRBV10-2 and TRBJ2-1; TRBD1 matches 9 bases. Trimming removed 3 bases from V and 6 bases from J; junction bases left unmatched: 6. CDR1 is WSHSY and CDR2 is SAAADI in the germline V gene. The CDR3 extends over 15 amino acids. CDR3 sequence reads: CASSDRGQGLNEQFF. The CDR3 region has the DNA TGCGCCAGCAGTGATAGGGGACAGGGACTCAATGAGCAGTTCTTC.

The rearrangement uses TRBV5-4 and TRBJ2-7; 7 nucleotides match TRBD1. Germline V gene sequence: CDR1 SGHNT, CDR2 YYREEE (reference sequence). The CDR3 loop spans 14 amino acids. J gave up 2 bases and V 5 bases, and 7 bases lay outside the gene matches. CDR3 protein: CASRQGLDTYEQYF. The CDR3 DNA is TGTGCCAGCAGACAGGGGCTGGACACCTACGAGCAGTACTTC.

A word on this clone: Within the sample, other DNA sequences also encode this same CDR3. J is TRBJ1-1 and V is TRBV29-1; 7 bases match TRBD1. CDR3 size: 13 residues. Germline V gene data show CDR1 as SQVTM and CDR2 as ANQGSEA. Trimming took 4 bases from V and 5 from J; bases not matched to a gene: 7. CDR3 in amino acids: CSVGKGAGTEAFF. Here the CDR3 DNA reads TGCAGCGTTGGAAAGGGGGCTGGTACTGAAGCTTTCTTT.